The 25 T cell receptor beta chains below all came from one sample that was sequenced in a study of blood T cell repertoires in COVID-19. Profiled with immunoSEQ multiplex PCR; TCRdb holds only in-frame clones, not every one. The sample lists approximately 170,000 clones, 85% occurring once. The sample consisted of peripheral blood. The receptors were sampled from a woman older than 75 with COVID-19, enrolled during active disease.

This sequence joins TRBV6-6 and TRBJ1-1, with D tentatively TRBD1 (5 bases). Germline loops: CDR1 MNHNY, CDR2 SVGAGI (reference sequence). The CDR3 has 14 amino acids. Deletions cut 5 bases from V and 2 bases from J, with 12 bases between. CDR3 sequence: CASSPDSRNTEAFF. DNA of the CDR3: TGTGCCAGCAGTCCCGACAGCCGAAACACTGAAGCTTTCTTT.

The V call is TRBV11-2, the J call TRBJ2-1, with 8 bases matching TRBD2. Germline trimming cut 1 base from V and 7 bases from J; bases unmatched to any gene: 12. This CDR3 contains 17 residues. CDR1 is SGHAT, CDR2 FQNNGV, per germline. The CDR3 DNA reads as TGTGCCAGCAGCTTAGTAGGGGCCGGACTAGCTTATAATGAGCAGTTCTTC. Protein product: CASSLVGAGLAYNEQFF.

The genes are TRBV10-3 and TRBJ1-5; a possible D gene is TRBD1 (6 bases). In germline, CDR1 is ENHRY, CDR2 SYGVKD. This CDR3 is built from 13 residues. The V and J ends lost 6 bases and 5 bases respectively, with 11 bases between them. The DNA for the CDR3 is TGTGCCATCAGGGAGGACAGAGATCAGCCCCAGCATTTT. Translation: CAIREDRDQPQHF.

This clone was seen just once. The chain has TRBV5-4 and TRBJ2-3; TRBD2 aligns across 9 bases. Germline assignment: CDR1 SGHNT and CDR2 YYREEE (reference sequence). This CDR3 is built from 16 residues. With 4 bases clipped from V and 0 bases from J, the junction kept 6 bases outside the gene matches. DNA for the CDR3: TGTGCCAGCAGCCTCGGACTAGCGCGCAGCACAGATACGCAGTATTTT. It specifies CASSLGLARSTDTQYF.

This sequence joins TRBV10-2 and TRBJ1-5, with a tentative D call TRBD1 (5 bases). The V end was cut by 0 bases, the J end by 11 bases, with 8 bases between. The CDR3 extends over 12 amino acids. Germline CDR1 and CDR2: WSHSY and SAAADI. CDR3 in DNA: TGCGCCAGCAGTGAGTCTGGGGGGGCCCAGCATTTT. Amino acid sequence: CASSESGGAQHF.

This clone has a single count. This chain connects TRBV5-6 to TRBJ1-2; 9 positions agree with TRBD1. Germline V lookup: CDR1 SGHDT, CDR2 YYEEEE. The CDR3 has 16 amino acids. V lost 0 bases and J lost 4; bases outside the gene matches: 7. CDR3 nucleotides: TGTGCCAGCAGCTTGGGGGGACAGGGCCGGCCCTATGGCTACACCTTC. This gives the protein CASSLGGQGRPYGYTF.

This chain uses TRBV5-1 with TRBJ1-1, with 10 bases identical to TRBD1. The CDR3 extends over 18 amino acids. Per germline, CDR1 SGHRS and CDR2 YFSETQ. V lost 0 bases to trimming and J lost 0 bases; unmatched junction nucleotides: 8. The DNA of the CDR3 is TGCGCCAGCAGCTTGGCCAGGGACAGGGGCTCCTTGAACACTGAAGCTTTCTTT. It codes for CASSLARDRGSLNTEAFF.

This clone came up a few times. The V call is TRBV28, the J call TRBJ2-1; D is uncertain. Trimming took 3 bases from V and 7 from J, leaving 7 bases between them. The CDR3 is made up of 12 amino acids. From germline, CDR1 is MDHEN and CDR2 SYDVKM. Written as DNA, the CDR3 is TGTGCCAGCAGTTTTAGCCCAAATGAGCAGTTCTTC. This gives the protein CASSFSPNEQFF.

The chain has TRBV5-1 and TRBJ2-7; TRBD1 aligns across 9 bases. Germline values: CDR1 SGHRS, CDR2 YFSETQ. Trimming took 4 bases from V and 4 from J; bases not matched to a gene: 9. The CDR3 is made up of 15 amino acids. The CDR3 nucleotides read TGCGCCAGCAGCAACCTACAGGGGGCGTCTTACGAGCAGTACTTC. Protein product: CASSNLQGASYEQYF.

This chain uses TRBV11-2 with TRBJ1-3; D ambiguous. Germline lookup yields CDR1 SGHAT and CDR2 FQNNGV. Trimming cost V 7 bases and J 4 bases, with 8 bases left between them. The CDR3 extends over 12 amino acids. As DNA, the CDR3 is TGTGCCAGCACCCTAGGAGGAAACACCATATATTTT. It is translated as CASTLGGNTIYF.

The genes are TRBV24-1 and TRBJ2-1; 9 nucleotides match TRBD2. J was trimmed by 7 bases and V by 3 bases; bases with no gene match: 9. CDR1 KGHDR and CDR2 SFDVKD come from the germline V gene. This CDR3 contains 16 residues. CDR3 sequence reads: CATSDRGSGRRNEQFF. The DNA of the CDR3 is TGTGCCACCAGTGATCGGGGTAGCGGGAGACGGAATGAGCAGTTCTTC.

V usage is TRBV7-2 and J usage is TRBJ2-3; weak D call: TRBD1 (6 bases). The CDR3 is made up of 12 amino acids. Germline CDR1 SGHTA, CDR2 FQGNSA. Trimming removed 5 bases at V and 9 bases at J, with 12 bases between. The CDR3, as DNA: TGTGCCAGCAGCCTACAGGGTTACACGCAGTATTTT. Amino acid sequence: CASSLQGYTQYF.

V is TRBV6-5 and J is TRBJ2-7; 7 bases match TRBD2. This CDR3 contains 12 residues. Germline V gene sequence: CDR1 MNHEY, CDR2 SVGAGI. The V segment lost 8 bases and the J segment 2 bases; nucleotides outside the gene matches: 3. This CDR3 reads CASGRGAYEQYF. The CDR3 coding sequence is TGTGCCAGCGGCCGGGGGGCCTACGAGCAGTACTTC.

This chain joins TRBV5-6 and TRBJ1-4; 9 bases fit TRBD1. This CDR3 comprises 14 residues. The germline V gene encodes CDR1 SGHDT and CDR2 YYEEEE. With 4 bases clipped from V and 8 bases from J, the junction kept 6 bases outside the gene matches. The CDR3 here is CASSKGQGGEKLFF. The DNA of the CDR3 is TGTGCCAGCAGCAAGGGACAGGGTGGGGAAAAACTGTTTTTT. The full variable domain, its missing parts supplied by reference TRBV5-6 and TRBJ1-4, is DAGVTQSPTHLIKTRGQQVTLRCSPKSGHDTVSWYQQALGQGPQFIFQYYEEEERQRGNFPDRFSGHQFPNYSSELNVNALLLGDSALYLCASSKGQGGEKLFFGSGTQLSVL.

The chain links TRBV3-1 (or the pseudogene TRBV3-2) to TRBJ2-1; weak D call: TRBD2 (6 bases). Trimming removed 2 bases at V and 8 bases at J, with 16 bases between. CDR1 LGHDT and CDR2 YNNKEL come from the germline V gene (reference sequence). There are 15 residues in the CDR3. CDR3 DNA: TGTGCCAGCAGCCAAAACGGTCCGGGAGTGGATGAGCAGTTCTTC. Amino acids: CASSQNGPGVDEQFF.

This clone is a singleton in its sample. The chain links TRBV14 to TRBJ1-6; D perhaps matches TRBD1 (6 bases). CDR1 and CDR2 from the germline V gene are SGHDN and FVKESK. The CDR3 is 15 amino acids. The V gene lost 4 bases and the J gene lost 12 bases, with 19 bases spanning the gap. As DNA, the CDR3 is TGTGCCAGCAGCCGCTCAGGGGCCCCGGGGGGACCCCTCCACTTT. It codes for CASSRSGAPGGPLHF. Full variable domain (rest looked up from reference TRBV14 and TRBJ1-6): EAGVTQFPSHSVIEKGQTVTLRCDPISGHDNLYWYRRVMGKEIKFLLHFVKESKQDESGMPNNRFLAERTGGTYSTLKVQPAELEDSGVYFCASSRSGAPGGPLHFGNGTRLTVT.

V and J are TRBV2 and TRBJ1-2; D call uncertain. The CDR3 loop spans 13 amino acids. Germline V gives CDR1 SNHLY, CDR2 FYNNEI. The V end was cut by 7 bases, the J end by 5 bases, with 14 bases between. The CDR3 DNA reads TGTGCCAGCACCCTCGACAACCCTTATGGCTACACCTTC. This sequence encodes CASTLDNPYGYTF.

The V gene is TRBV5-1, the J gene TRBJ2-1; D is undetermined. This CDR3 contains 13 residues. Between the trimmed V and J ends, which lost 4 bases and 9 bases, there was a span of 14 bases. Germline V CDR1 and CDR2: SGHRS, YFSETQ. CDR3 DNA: TGCGCCAGCAGCCCATTAGTCTCCGGTGAGCAGTTCTTC. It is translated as CASSPLVSGEQFF. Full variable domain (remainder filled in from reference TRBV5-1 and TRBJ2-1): KAGVTQTPRYLIKTRGQQVTLSCSPISGHRSVSWYQQTPGQGLQFLFEYFSETQRNKGNFPGRFSGRQFSNSRSEMNVSTLELGDSALYLCASSPLVSGEQFFGPGTRLTVL.

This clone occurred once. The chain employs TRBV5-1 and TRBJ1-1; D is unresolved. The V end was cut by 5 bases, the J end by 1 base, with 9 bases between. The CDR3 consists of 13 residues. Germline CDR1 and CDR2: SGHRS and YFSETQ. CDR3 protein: CASRMTPNTEAFF. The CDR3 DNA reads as TGCGCCAGCAGAATGACACCGAACACTGAAGCTTTCTTT.

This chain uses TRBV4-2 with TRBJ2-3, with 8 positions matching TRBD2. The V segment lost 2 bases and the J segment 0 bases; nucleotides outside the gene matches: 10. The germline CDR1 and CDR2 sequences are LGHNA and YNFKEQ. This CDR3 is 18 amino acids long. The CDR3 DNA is TGTGCCAGCAGCCAAACCCGGGGGGGGGCAGCTAGCACAGATACGCAGTATTTT. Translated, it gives CASSQTRGGAASTDTQYF.

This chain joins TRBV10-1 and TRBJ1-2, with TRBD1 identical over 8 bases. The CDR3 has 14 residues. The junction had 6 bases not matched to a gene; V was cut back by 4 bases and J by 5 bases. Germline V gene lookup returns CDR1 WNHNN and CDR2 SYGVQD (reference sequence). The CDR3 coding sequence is TGCGCCAGCAGTGGGCAGGGGGCCGGTTATGGCTACACCTTC. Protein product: CASSGQGAGYGYTF.

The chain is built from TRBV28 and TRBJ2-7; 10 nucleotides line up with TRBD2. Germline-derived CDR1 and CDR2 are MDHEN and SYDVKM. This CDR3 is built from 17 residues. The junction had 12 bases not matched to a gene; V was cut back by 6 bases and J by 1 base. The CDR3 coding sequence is TGTGCCAGCAGACTTCGGGCTAGCGGGAGTAATTCCTACGAGCAGTACTTC. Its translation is CASRLRASGSNSYEQYF. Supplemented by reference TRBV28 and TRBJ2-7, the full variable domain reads DVKVTQSSRYLVKRTGEKVFLECVQDMDHENMFWYRQDPGLGLRLIYFSYDVKMKEKGDIPEGYSVSREKKERFSLILESASTNQTSMYLCASRLRASGSNSYEQYFGPGTRLTVT.

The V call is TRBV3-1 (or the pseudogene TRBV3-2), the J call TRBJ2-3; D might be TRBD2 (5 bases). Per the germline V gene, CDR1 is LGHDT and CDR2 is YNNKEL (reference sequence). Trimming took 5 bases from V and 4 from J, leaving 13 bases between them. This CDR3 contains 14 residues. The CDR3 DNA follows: TGTGCCAGCAGCGGTGAGGGTCAGTCAGATACGCAGTATTTT. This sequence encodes CASSGEGQSDTQYF.

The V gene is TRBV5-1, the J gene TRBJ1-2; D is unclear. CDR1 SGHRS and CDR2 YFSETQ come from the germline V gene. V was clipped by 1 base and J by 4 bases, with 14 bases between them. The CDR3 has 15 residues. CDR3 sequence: CASSLTSWEIYGYTF. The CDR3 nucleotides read TGCGCCAGCAGCTTGACGAGTTGGGAGATCTATGGCTACACCTTC.

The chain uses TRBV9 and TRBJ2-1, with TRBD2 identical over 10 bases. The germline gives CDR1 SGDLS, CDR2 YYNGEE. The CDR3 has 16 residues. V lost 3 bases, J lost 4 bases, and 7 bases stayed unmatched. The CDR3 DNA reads TGTGCCAGCAGCGCCGACCTAGCGGGAGCTTACAATGAGCAGTTCTTC. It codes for CASSADLAGAYNEQFF.